Shown below are 11 T cell receptor beta chains from a single sample sequenced in a study of blood T cell repertoires in COVID-19. Measured with immunoSEQ multiplex PCR; TCRdb has only the in-frame clones, and not every one. The repertoire holds around 41,000 clones, 87% seen once, with roughly a tenth in the top ten. The source material was peripheral blood. The receptors stem from a woman older than 75 with active COVID-19.

V and J are TRBV7-9 and TRBJ2-6, with a possible D match to TRBD2 (6 bases). The germline CDR1 and CDR2 sequences are SEHNR and FQNEAQ (reference sequence). V gave up 1 base and J gave up 4 bases, with 17 bases separating them. This CDR3 contains 18 residues. CDR3 nucleotide sequence: TGTGCCAGCAGCTTAGGGGGGACTCCCTCGGGCGGGGCCAACGTCCTGACTTTC. It specifies CASSLGGTPSGGANVLTF.

V and J are TRBV7-3 and TRBJ2-2; TRBD2 matches at 8 bases. Trimming took 2 bases from V and 4 from J; bases not matched to a gene: 3. The CDR3 consists of 15 residues. Germline CDR1 reads SGHTA; CDR2 reads FQGTGA. The CDR3 sequence is CASSLAGGGTGELFF. Here the CDR3 DNA reads TGTGCCAGCAGCTTAGCGGGGGGAGGCACCGGGGAGCTGTTTTTT.

The CDR3 DNA reads TGCGCCAGCAGCCAAGATCTAGCGGGGGGATTAACAGATACGCAGTATTTT. As protein: CASSQDLAGGLTDTQYF. J is TRBJ2-3 and V is TRBV4-3; TRBD2 matches at 11 bases. Losses at the gene ends were 0 bases for V and 3 bases for J; bases not matched to a gene: 5. The CDR3 is made up of 17 amino acids. From germline, CDR1 is LGHNA and CDR2 YSLEER.

This clone was detected once. The CDR3 protein is CASTLGTGALIQYF. In DNA, the CDR3 is TGCGCCAGCACCTTAGGAACAGGGGCCCTGATTCAGTACTTC. V usage is TRBV5-1 and J usage is TRBJ2-4; TRBD1 matches at 7 bases. This CDR3 is built from 14 residues. The V segment lost 6 bases and the J segment 10 bases; nucleotides outside the gene matches: 13. CDR1 is SGHRS and CDR2 is YFSETQ in the germline V gene.

This clone came up once. The chain is built from TRBV28 and TRBJ1-1, with 7 bases aligning to TRBD1. The CDR3 totals 15 residues. V was clipped by 4 bases and J by 5 bases; unmatched bases: 10. The germline CDR1 and CDR2 sequences are MDHEN and SYDVKM. CDR3 coding DNA: TGTGCCAGCAGTTCCACAGGGGTCCGGAGGACTGAAGCTTTCTTT. This translates into CASSSTGVRRTEAFF.

The V and J genes are TRBV7-2 and TRBJ2-7, with D possibly being TRBD1 (5 bases). The length of the CDR3 is 14 residues. Germline loops: CDR1 SGHTA, CDR2 FQGNSA. V was pared by 1 base and J by 0 bases, with 7 bases between. In DNA form, the CDR3 reads TGTGCCAGCAGCTTAGTGCAGGGCTCCTACGAGCAGTACTTC. Protein: CASSLVQGSYEQYF.

The chain is built from TRBV19 and TRBJ2-5; 8 bases align to TRBD1. V was clipped by 5 bases and J by 4 bases; unmatched bases: 6. The CDR3 sequence is 14 residues long. Per the germline V gene, CDR1 is LNHDA and CDR2 is SQIVND (reference sequence). The CDR3 here is CASSPRQGRETQYF. The CDR3 DNA follows: TGTGCCAGTAGTCCGAGACAGGGGAGAGAGACCCAGTACTTC.

This clone was recorded once. The V gene is TRBV6-6, the J gene TRBJ2-7, with 9 bases lining up with TRBD1. The germline V gene encodes CDR1 MNHNY and CDR2 SVGAGI (reference sequence). This CDR3 has 13 residues. V gave up 6 bases and J gave up 5 bases; unmatched junction bases: 5. In DNA, the CDR3 is TGTGCCAGCAGCACCGGGACAGGGAACGAGCAGTACTTC. This gives the protein CASSTGTGNEQYF.

The V gene is TRBV7-6, the J gene TRBJ2-2; 10 nucleotides align to TRBD1. With 6 bases clipped from V and 4 bases from J, the junction kept 8 bases outside the gene matches. CDR1 SGHVS and CDR2 FNYEAQ come from the germline V gene. CDR3 length equals 16 residues. CDR3 nucleotide sequence: TGTGCCAGCAGTCTCCGACAGGGGGCATCCACCGGGGAGCTGTTTTTT. Translation gives CASSLRQGASTGELFF.

The V and J genes are TRBV24-1 and TRBJ1-3; maybe TRBD1 (5 bases). This CDR3 comprises 17 residues. From germline, CDR1 is KGHDR and CDR2 SFDVKD. V lost 3 bases and J lost 2, with 16 bases in between. In nucleotides, the CDR3 is TGTGCCACCAGTGATCCTCATGGGGGGGGACCTGGAAACACCATATATTTT. Translated: CATSDPHGGGPGNTIYF.

This chain joins TRBV9 and TRBJ1-4, with 8 bases that match TRBD1. This CDR3 has 14 residues. CDR1 is SGDLS and CDR2 is YYNGEE in the germline V gene. The ends lost 4 bases at V and 10 bases at J; junction bases unmatched: 9. In nucleotides, the CDR3 is TGTGCCAGCAGCAAGGACAGGGTAAGGGGAAAACTGTTTTTT. It translates to CASSKDRVRGKLFF.